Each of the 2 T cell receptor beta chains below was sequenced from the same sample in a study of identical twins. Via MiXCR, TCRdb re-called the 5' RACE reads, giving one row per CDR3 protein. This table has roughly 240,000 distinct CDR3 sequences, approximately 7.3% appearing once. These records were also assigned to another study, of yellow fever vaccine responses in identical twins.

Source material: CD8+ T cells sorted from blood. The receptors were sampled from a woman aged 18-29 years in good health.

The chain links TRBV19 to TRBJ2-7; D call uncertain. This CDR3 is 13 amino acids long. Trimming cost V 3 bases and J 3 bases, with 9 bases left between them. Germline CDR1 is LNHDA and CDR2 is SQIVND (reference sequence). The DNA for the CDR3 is TGTGCCAGTAGTATCGGCAGTCTCTACGAGCAGTACTTC. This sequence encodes CASSIGSLYEQYF.

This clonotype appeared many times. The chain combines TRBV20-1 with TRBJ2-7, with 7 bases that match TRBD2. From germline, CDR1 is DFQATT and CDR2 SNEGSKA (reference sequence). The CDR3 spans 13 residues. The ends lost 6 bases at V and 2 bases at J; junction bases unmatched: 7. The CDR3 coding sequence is TGCAGTGCCCCGGGTAGCGGGCCCTACGAGCAGTACTTC. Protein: CSAPGSGPYEQYF.